These 29 T cell receptor beta chains originate from one sample sequenced in a study of shared clonotypes between healthy human individuals. Using immunoSEQ multiplex PCR, the repertoire was profiled, and TCRdb retains in-frame clones only, with some absent. The sample has 2 million to 3 million clones; approximately 93% are singletons. The sample consisted of naive CD4+ T cells from PBMCs. Subset specified: CD45RA+ positively selected. All receptors derive from a young man in good health. Some clones in this sample may be carry-over from other donors' samples.

The chain carries TRBV30 and TRBJ2-2; D not resolved. The V end lost 4 bases, the J end lost 7 bases, and 13 bases lay between the germline ends. Germline V gene lookup returns CDR1 GTSNPN and CDR2 SVGIG (reference sequence). The CDR3 covers 13 residues. In DNA, the CDR3 is TGTGCCTGGATCGATCCCCGAGGCGGGGAGCTGTTTTTT. It is translated as CAWIDPRGGELFF.

The V gene is TRBV7-9, the J gene TRBJ2-5; 7 bases line up with TRBD1. With the DNA end fitting TRBJ2-7 better, the J assignment may be wrong. Germline lookup yields CDR1 SEHNR and CDR2 FQNEAQ (reference sequence). The CDR3 length is 15 residues. CDR3 DNA: TGTGCCAGCAGCTTAGGCAGGGGGAGTTCCTACGAGCAGTACTTC. This translates into CASSLGRGSSYEQYF.

The rearrangement links TRBV9 to TRBJ2-7; 9 positions match TRBD2. Germline CDR1 SGDLS, CDR2 YYNGEE. V dropped 3 bases and J dropped 0; count of bases not matched to a gene: 1. This CDR3 region has 14 residues. CDR3 residues: CASSGGLASYEQYF. The CDR3 nucleotides read TGTGCCAGCAGCGGGGGACTAGCCTCCTACGAGCAGTACTTC.

The genes are TRBV6-1 and TRBJ2-7; perhaps D is TRBD1 or TRBD2 (5 bases each). Trimming left V 1 base short and J 0 bases short, with 7 bases between. This CDR3 is built from 14 residues. In germline, CDR1 is MNHNS, CDR2 SASEGT. The CDR3 coding sequence is TGTGCCAGCAGTGAAGTGGGGACCTCCTACGAGCAGTACTTC. Translating it yields CASSEVGTSYEQYF.

This chain joins TRBV28 and TRBJ1-2; perhaps TRBD1 as D (6 bases). Per germline, CDR1 MDHEN and CDR2 SYDVKM. Deletions cut 4 bases from V and 4 bases from J, with 16 bases between. The length of the CDR3 is 15 residues. The CDR3 nucleotides are TGTGCCAGCAGTTGGTCACTACAGGGTACCTATGGCTACACCTTC. Protein sequence: CASSWSLQGTYGYTF.

J is TRBJ2-1 and V is TRBV30; D not resolved. V lost 0 bases and J lost 9, with 12 bases in between. CDR1 is GTSNPN, CDR2 SVGIG, per germline (reference sequence). The CDR3 is made up of 13 amino acids. CDR3: CAWSVEPRGEQFF. CDR3 sequence (DNA): TGTGCCTGGAGTGTAGAGCCGAGAGGTGAGCAGTTCTTC.

This chain connects TRBV6-1 to TRBJ1-1, with D tentatively TRBD1 (6 bases). Germline CDR1 and CDR2: MNHNS and SASEGT. CDR3 length equals 12 residues. V lost 7 bases, J lost 5 bases, and 11 bases lay in between. As DNA, the CDR3 is TGTGCCAGCACCGAAGGGGGTACTGAAGCTTTCTTT. Its translation: CASTEGGTEAFF.

The V call is TRBV10-3, the J call TRBJ2-5, with 7 positions matching TRBD2. CDR3 length: 16 residues. V was pared by 0 bases and J by 1 base, with 5 bases of the junction left unmatched. The germline CDR1 and CDR2 sequences are ENHRY and SYGVKD. In DNA form, the CDR3 reads TGTGCCATCAGTGAGTCGAAGGGGAGGGCCCAAGAGACCCAGTACTTC. This codes for CAISESKGRAQETQYF.

The chain is built from TRBV7-9 and TRBJ1-2; no reliable D call. From germline, CDR1 is SEHNR and CDR2 FQNEAQ (reference sequence). Trimming removed 5 bases from V and 3 bases from J, with 10 bases in between. This CDR3 comprises 13 residues. The CDR3 region has the DNA TGTGCCAGCAGCCCGACACCGGACTATGGCTACACCTTC. Translated: CASSPTPDYGYTF. Full variable domain (rest looked up from reference TRBV7-9 and TRBJ1-2): DTGVSQNPRHKITKRGQNVTFRCDPISEHNRLYWYRQTLGQGPEFLTYFQNEAQLEKSRLLSDRFSAERPKGSFSTLEIQRTEQGDSAMYLCASSPTPDYGYTFGSGTRLTVV.

This chain links TRBV10-1 with TRBJ2-2; a possible D gene is TRBD2 (6 bases). Germline CDR1 reads WNHNN; CDR2 reads SYGVQD (reference sequence). The CDR3 extends over 15 amino acids. The V and J ends lost 7 bases and 6 bases respectively, with 18 bases between them. CDR3 amino acids: CASMSGGTGAGELFF. The CDR3 nucleotides read TGCGCCAGCATGTCAGGAGGGACGGGGGCCGGGGAGCTGTTTTTT.

This clone came up a few times. An end of the junction does not agree with germline; a read error may underlie this. The chain couples TRBV6-6 to TRBJ2-7, with 11 positions matching TRBD2. The CDR3 extends over 14 amino acids. Per the germline V gene, CDR1 is MNHNY and CDR2 is SVGAGI (reference sequence). The CDR3 DNA reads as TGTGCCAGCAGCATACTAGCGGGGGAAACGGAGCTGTACTTC. Amino acids: CASSILAGETELYF.

The chain employs TRBV5-1 and TRBJ2-1; D is perhaps TRBD1 or TRBD2 (5 bases each). V was clipped by 0 bases and J by 3 bases, with 10 bases between them. The CDR3 totals 15 residues. Germline V CDR1 and CDR2: SGHRS, YFSETQ. CDR3 in DNA: TGCGCCAGCAGCTTGGTAGGGACGCACTACAATGAGCAGTTCTTC. This encodes CASSLVGTHYNEQFF.

The chain couples TRBV5-1 to TRBJ2-3, with 12 bases that match TRBD2. Germline V gene lookup returns CDR1 SGHRS and CDR2 YFSETQ. This CDR3 comprises 15 residues. V was clipped by 4 bases and J by 6 bases; unmatched bases: 6. The CDR3 here is CASSGTSGPRDTQYF. The CDR3, as DNA: TGCGCCAGCAGCGGGACTAGCGGGCCTCGGGATACGCAGTATTTT.

The chain has TRBV4-3 and TRBJ1-1, with TRBD1 matching 9 bases. This CDR3 contains 17 residues. Germline CDR1 LGHNA, CDR2 YSLEER. The V gene end was trimmed by 0 bases and the J gene end by 1 base; junction bases not matched to a gene: 6. The CDR3 loop is CASSQDEDRGWNTEAFF. The CDR3 DNA is TGCGCCAGCAGCCAAGATGAGGACAGGGGATGGAACACTGAAGCTTTCTTT.

The chain carries TRBV10-3 and TRBJ2-1, with D possibly being TRBD1 (5 bases). This CDR3 has 15 amino acids. CDR1 is ENHRY and CDR2 is SYGVKD in the germline V gene. V lost 6 bases and J lost 6, with 18 bases in between. DNA of the CDR3: TGTGCCATCAGCCAACCGGACAACGAACTCAATGAGCAGTTCTTC. It translates to CAISQPDNELNEQFF.

The gene calls are TRBV28 and TRBJ2-2; possibly TRBD2 for D (6 bases). Germline values: CDR1 MDHEN, CDR2 SYDVKM. This CDR3 comprises 14 residues. Trimming shortened V by 5 bases and J by 4 bases, and 11 bases separated the two germline ends. CDR3 in amino acids: CASSRESGTGELFF. CDR3 bases: TGTGCCAGCAGTCGGGAGTCGGGCACCGGGGAGCTGTTTTTT.

This clone was seen a single time. The chain recombines TRBV6-5 with TRBJ2-3; unclear D gene. CDR1 and CDR2 from the germline V gene are MNHEY and SVGAGI. V lost 6 bases to trimming and J lost 2 bases, with 12 bases between them. The CDR3 covers 14 residues. CDR3 loop: CASSLSVFTDTQYF. The DNA for the CDR3 is TGTGCCAGCAGCCTCTCCGTTTTCACAGATACGCAGTATTTT.

V usage is TRBV4-3 and J usage is TRBJ2-3, with unresolved D. V lost 1 base, J lost 2 bases, and 10 bases lay in between. The CDR3 has 15 amino acids. Germline V CDR1 and CDR2: LGHNA, YSLEER. CDR3: CASSQVLLYTDTQYF. In DNA form, the CDR3 reads TGCGCCAGCAGCCAAGTTCTACTGTACACAGATACGCAGTATTTT.

V and J are TRBV5-1 and TRBJ1-3; no definite D call. The CDR3 contains 16 residues. Germline V gene lookup returns CDR1 SGHRS and CDR2 YFSETQ. With 0 bases removed from V and 0 bases from J, the gap between germline ends came to 10 bases. CDR3 sequence reads: CASSLEGGHSGNTIYF. The CDR3 DNA reads TGCGCCAGCAGCTTGGAGGGAGGGCACTCTGGAAACACCATATATTTT.

This chain links TRBV7-8 with TRBJ2-7, with TRBD1 matching over 9 bases. V was pared by 4 bases and J by 0 bases, with 7 bases of the junction left unmatched. CDR1 is SGHVS and CDR2 is FQNEAQ in the germline V gene. The CDR3 contains 16 residues. This CDR3 is CASSWGAGQGSYEQYF. The CDR3 DNA follows: TGTGCCAGCAGCTGGGGGGCGGGACAGGGCTCCTACGAGCAGTACTTC. The whole variable domain, remainder taken from reference TRBV7-8 and TRBJ2-7, is GAGVSQSPRYKVAKRGQDVALRCDPISGHVSLFWYQQALGQGPEFLTYFQNEAQLDKSGLPSDRFFAERPEGSVSTLKIQRTQQEDSAVYLCASSWGAGQGSYEQYFGPGTRLTVT.

This clone was detected once. Other DNA sequences within the sample encode an identical CDR3. The V gene is TRBV11-2, the J gene TRBJ2-7, with a possible D match to TRBD1 (5 bases). This CDR3 has 12 residues. Trimming left V 3 bases short and J 3 bases short, with 6 bases between. The germline V gene has CDR1 SGHAT and CDR2 FQNNGV. Here the CDR3 DNA reads TGTGCCAGCAGCTTGACAGTCTACGAGCAGTACTTC. Its translation is CASSLTVYEQYF.

The genes are TRBV7-8 and TRBJ1-4; a possible D gene is TRBD1 (6 bases). Germline CDR1 and CDR2: SGHVS and FQNEAQ. V shed 1 base and J shed 8 bases, with 11 bases lying between them. The CDR3 has 14 amino acids. This CDR3 reads CASSLGQGWEKLFF. CDR3 DNA sequence: TGTGCCAGCAGCTTAGGCCAGGGGTGGGAAAAACTGTTTTTT.

The V and J genes are TRBV10-2 and TRBJ1-6; 10 bases fit TRBD1. Per the germline V gene, CDR1 is WSHSY and CDR2 is SAAADI. V was pared by 11 bases and J by 5 bases, with 9 bases of the junction left unmatched. This CDR3 spans 15 amino acids. The CDR3 sequence: CASWEDRGDNSPLHF. The CDR3 nucleotides read TGCGCCTCTTGGGAGGACAGGGGGGATAATTCACCCCTCCACTTT.

The gene calls are TRBV29-1 and TRBJ2-7; 7 bases fit TRBD2. Looked up from germline, CDR1 is SQVTM and CDR2 is ANQGSEA. Losses at the gene ends were 7 bases for V and 3 bases for J; bases not matched to a gene: 3. CDR3 size: 11 residues. The CDR3 reads CSAWDYYEQYF. The DNA of the CDR3 is TGCAGCGCCTGGGACTACTACGAGCAGTACTTC.

V usage is TRBV2 and J usage is TRBJ1-5; D is ambiguous. Trimming took 5 bases from V and 0 from J, leaving 17 bases between them. The CDR3 spans 17 residues. Germline values: CDR1 SNHLY, CDR2 FYNNEI. This CDR3 reads CASSTHSTAYSNQPQHF. CDR3 nucleotides: TGTGCCAGCAGTACCCATTCGACCGCCTATAGCAATCAGCCCCAGCATTTT. Together with reference TRBV2 and TRBJ1-5, the CDR3 gives the full variable domain: EPEVTQTPSHQVTQMGQEVILRCVPISNHLYFYWYRQILGQKVEFLVSFYNNEISEKSEIFDDQFSVERPDGSNFTLKIRSTKLEDSAMYFCASSTHSTAYSNQPQHFGDGTRLSIL.

The chain joins TRBV6-6 to TRBJ2-5; 12 bases are a match to TRBD2. Trimming took 4 bases from V and 2 from J; bases not matched to a gene: 2. The length of the CDR3 is 15 residues. Germline V CDR1 and CDR2: MNHNY, SVGAGI (reference sequence). The CDR3 reads CASSSGTSGQETQYF. CDR3 sequence (DNA): TGTGCCAGCAGTTCGGGGACTAGCGGGCAAGAGACCCAGTACTTC.

CDR3 sequence: CASSLIFAGVEKLFF. The DNA for the CDR3 is TGTGCCAGCAGTTTAATTTTTGCGGGGGTCGAAAAACTGTTTTTT. This rearrangement joins TRBV27 to TRBJ1-4; D possibly corresponds to TRBD1 (5 bases). Germline CDR1 MNHEY, CDR2 SMNVEV (reference sequence). CDR3 length equals 15 residues. With 2 bases removed from V and 8 bases from J, the gap between germline ends came to 15 bases.

The chain links TRBV9 to TRBJ1-4, with D possibly matching TRBD1 (5 bases). The CDR3 covers 15 residues. Trimming cost V 3 bases and J 8 bases, with 17 bases left between them. The germline V gene has CDR1 SGDLS and CDR2 YYNGEE. The CDR3 protein is CASSGMGVPGEKLFF. CDR3 DNA sequence: TGTGCCAGCAGCGGGATGGGGGTCCCCGGGGAAAAACTGTTTTTT.

This sequence joins TRBV6-1 and TRBJ2-7; 9 bases line up with TRBD1. J gave up 3 bases and V 6 bases, and 3 bases lay outside the gene matches. The CDR3 totals 13 residues. Germline CDR1 reads MNHNS; CDR2 reads SASEGT. The CDR3 loop reads CASRDRGIYEQYF. Here the CDR3 DNA reads TGTGCCAGCAGGGACAGGGGAATCTACGAGCAGTACTTC.